This T cell receptor (beta chain) was captured in a study of blood T cell repertoires in COVID-19. The length of the CDR3 is 17 residues. Enrolled during active infection, Seattle patients were then followed longitudinally. Profiling relied on immunoSEQ multiplex PCR, and the TCRdb table lists in-frame clones only, not all of them. The sample records around 460,000 clones, approximately 90% being singletons. This TCR derives from a man aged 18 to 29 with COVID-19, enrolled during active disease. Sequencing input: peripheral blood. V gene TRBV1 combines with J gene TRBJ2-3; the tabulated D call, TRBD2, remains unverified against the DNA. TRBV1 is a pseudogene segment. Here the CDR3 DNA reads TGCACCAGCAGTTCTGTGCCTAGCGGGAGGGTAACAGATACGCAGTATTTT. This gives the protein CTSSSVPSGRVTDTQYF.